This entry describes one T cell receptor beta chain. Sequenced by immunoSEQ multiplex PCR; TCRdb stores in-frame clones only, minus some. The data show a few hundred thousand clones, with 80% to 95% seen just once and 9% to 15% held by the top ten. Germline V lookup: CDR1 SGHTA, CDR2 FQGNSA. J was trimmed by 0 bases and V by 2 bases; bases with no gene match: 7. The CDR3 length is 17 residues. The sample originates from a study of Ad26.COV2.S vaccination and SARS-CoV-2 variants. About the research overall: Of the COV1001 trial arms, the Ad26.COV2.S arm included the donor.

Sample treatment: about 20 received Ad26.COV2.S at low or high dose, single or two shots; 5 received placebo; per-sample allocation not given. Vaccine and placebo recipients were sampled on day 63 after the first injection. This chain joins TRBV7-2 and TRBJ2-4, with 7 bases aligning to TRBD2. The starting material was peripheral blood, obtained in a trial of Ad26.COV2.S vaccine versus placebo. This receptor was obtained from a person aged 18-65 years who received the Ad26.COV2.S COVID-19 vaccine or a placebo. CDR3 loop: CASSLSAGELAKNIQYF. CDR3 sequence (DNA): TGTGCCAGCAGCTTATCGGCGGGGGAACTAGCCAAAAACATTCAGTACTTC.